What follows are 25 T cell receptor beta chains derived from one specimen sequenced in a study of T cell responses to AZD1222 COVID-19 vaccine. Here immunoSEQ multiplex PCR was the method, and the copy in TCRdb shows in-frame clones only, minus some. Of approximately 110,000 clones listed, more than 90% are singletons. The source was peripheral blood, collected on day 0 of AZD1222 vaccination. Receptors originate from an adult in good health.

The CDR3 sequence is CASSPLVNTNYGYTF. Written as DNA, the CDR3 is TGTGCCAGCAGCCCTCTAGTCAACACGAATTATGGCTACACCTTC. The chain employs TRBV9 and TRBJ1-2, with no clear D. The length of the CDR3 is 15 residues. Per the germline V gene, CDR1 is SGDLS and CDR2 is YYNGEE. The V and J ends lost 4 bases and 5 bases respectively, with 18 bases between them.

V usage is TRBV19 and J usage is TRBJ2-3, with 11 bases aligning to TRBD2. The CDR3 is made up of 14 amino acids. The ends lost 3 bases at V and 7 bases at J; junction bases unmatched: 3. From germline, CDR1 is LNHDA and CDR2 SQIVND (reference sequence). CDR3 protein: CASSISGGAHTQYF. The CDR3, as DNA: TGTGCCAGTAGTATTAGCGGGGGGGCACATACGCAGTATTTT.

The V call is TRBV30, the J call TRBJ2-5; D remains unclear. This CDR3 has 10 residues. The germline V gene encodes CDR1 GTSNPN and CDR2 SVGIG (reference sequence). Trimming took 5 bases from V and 5 from J, leaving 6 bases between them. In DNA form, the CDR3 reads TGTGCCTGGGGTGGTGAGACCCAGTACTTC. As protein: CAWGGETQYF.

This clone was recorded once. This chain uses TRBV7-2 with TRBJ1-5; a weak D match, TRBD1 (5 bases). CDR3 length equals 13 residues. CDR1 is SGHTA and CDR2 is FQGNSA in the germline V gene. V dropped 5 bases and J dropped 9 bases, with 14 bases sitting between them. The CDR3 sequence: CASSPNRLGPQHF. CDR3 coding DNA: TGTGCCAGCAGCCCGAACAGGCTTGGGCCCCAGCATTTT.

V and J are TRBV21-1 and TRBJ1-1; TRBD1, as called in the table, went unchecked against the DNA. TRBV21-1 is given as a pseudogene. This CDR3 comprises 14 residues. The CDR3 DNA reads as TGTGCCAGCAGCAAAGAGGACAGGAACACTGAAGCTTTCTTT. It specifies CASSKEDRNTEAFF.

The J gene is TRBJ1-5, the V gene TRBV4-1, with D possibly matching TRBD1 (5 bases). Germline V gene sequence: CDR1 MGHRA, CDR2 YSYEKL. The CDR3 has 15 residues. V lost 2 bases and J lost 5, with 13 bases in between. The CDR3 DNA sequence: TGCGCCAGCAGCCAACAAGGGGCATTGGATCAGCCCCAGCATTTT. Its protein product is CASSQQGALDQPQHF.

The J gene is TRBJ2-1, the V gene TRBV9, with TRBD1 identical over 9 bases. Germline-derived CDR1 and CDR2 are SGDLS and YYNGEE. The J segment lost 1 base and the V segment lost 4 bases, leaving 3 bases of the junction unmatched. This CDR3 is 15 amino acids long. The CDR3 reads CASSKGQGSYNEQFF. The CDR3 DNA reads TGTGCCAGCAGCAAAGGACAGGGGTCCTACAATGAGCAGTTCTTC.

The chain carries TRBV21-1 and TRBJ2-4; the table gives TRBD1 as D, unverified against the DNA. TRBV21-1 is a pseudogene segment. The CDR3 is 19 residues long. The CDR3: CASSNLAGRDKLAKNIQYF. In DNA, the CDR3 is TGTGCCAGCAGCAACCTGGCAGGCAGGGACAAATTAGCCAAAAACATTCAGTACTTC.

The V and J genes are TRBV28 and TRBJ2-1; D ambiguous. Germline V lookup: CDR1 MDHEN, CDR2 SYDVKM. V was shortened by 4 bases and J by 9 bases, with 7 bases between the two germline ends. This CDR3 region has 11 residues. CDR3 in DNA: TGTGCCAGCAGTTATATAGCTGAGCAGTTCTTC. Amino acid sequence: CASSYIAEQFF. The entire variable domain, with the rest obtained from reference TRBV28 and TRBJ2-1, is as follows: DVKVTQSSRYLVKRTGEKVFLECVQDMDHENMFWYRQDPGLGLRLIYFSYDVKMKEKGDIPEGYSVSREKKERFSLILESASTNQTSMYLCASSYIAEQFFGPGTRLTVL.

The chain recombines TRBV2 with TRBJ1-4; D unresolved. V was clipped by 6 bases and J by 7 bases, with 12 bases between them. The CDR3 extends over 13 amino acids. CDR1 and CDR2 (germline): SNHLY, FYNNEI. CDR3 nucleotide sequence: TGTGCCAGCAGAGAACAGCCCTCTGAAAAACTGTTTTTT. As protein: CASREQPSEKLFF.

J is TRBJ2-7 and V is TRBV14; no clear D. V was shortened by 4 bases and J by 5 bases, with 12 bases between the two germline ends. Germline CDR1 is SGHDN and CDR2 is FVKESK. The CDR3 loop spans 13 amino acids. The DNA for the CDR3 is TGTGCCAGCAGCCTCACCCATCTAGACGAGCAGTACTTC. Its protein product is CASSLTHLDEQYF. The full variable domain, completed using reference TRBV14 and TRBJ2-7, is EAGVTQFPSHSVIEKGQTVTLRCDPISGHDNLYWYRRVMGKEIKFLLHFVKESKQDESGMPNNRFLAERTGGTYSTLKVQPAELEDSGVYFCASSLTHLDEQYFGPGTRLTVT.

The rearrangement joins TRBV7-6 to TRBJ1-5; 10 bases line up with TRBD1. V gave up 2 bases and J gave up 3 bases; unmatched junction bases: 4. CDR3 length: 16 residues. Germline V lookup: CDR1 SGHVS, CDR2 FNYEAQ. The chain's CDR3 is CASSLSTGGINQPQHF. As DNA, the CDR3 is TGTGCCAGCAGCTTATCGACAGGGGGCATCAATCAGCCCCAGCATTTT.

J is TRBJ2-2 and V is TRBV7-3; 12 nucleotides line up with TRBD2. With V trimmed by 5 bases and J by 3 bases, 4 bases remained unmatched. Germline V CDR1 and CDR2: SGHTA, FQGTGA. CDR3 length: 16 amino acids. The CDR3 DNA sequence: TGTGCCAGCAGCCCGCTAGCGGGAGGGGACACCGGGGAGCTGTTTTTT. Its protein product is CASSPLAGGDTGELFF.

The chain links TRBV27 to TRBJ2-7; the D is unclear. Germline loops: CDR1 MNHEY, CDR2 SMNVEV (reference sequence). CDR3 length: 12 amino acids. Deletions cut 4 bases from V and 2 bases from J, with 6 bases between. CDR3 sequence reads: CASSSSPYEQYF. CDR3 DNA: TGTGCCAGCAGTTCATCCCCCTACGAGCAGTACTTC.

The V gene is TRBV5-1, the J gene TRBJ2-5, with TRBD1 as a possible D gene (6 bases). The CDR3 has 14 residues. Looked up from germline, CDR1 is SGHRS and CDR2 is YFSETQ. With 4 bases removed from V and 5 bases from J, the gap between germline ends came to 15 bases. CDR3 region: CASSQLGASETQYF. DNA of the CDR3: TGCGCCAGCAGCCAATTGGGGGCCTCGGAGACCCAGTACTTC. Supplemented by reference TRBV5-1 and TRBJ2-5, the full variable domain reads KAGVTQTPRYLIKTRGQQVTLSCSPISGHRSVSWYQQTPGQGLQFLFEYFSETQRNKGNFPGRFSGRQFSNSRSEMNVSTLELGDSALYLCASSQLGASETQYFGPGTRLLVL.

The chain has TRBV5-1 and TRBJ2-5; 8 bases line up with TRBD1. With V trimmed by 2 bases and J by 1 base, 4 bases remained unmatched. CDR1 and CDR2 from the germline V gene are SGHRS and YFSETQ. The CDR3 has 15 residues. CDR3 sequence (DNA): TGCGCCAGCAGCTTTCTGCAGGGGGCCCAAGAGACCCAGTACTTC. It specifies CASSFLQGAQETQYF.

The rearrangement joins TRBV7-2 to TRBJ2-1, with D perhaps TRBD1 (6 bases). Per germline, CDR1 SGHTA and CDR2 FQGNSA. V was cut by 5 bases and J by 9 bases, with 17 bases left in between. The CDR3 loop spans 14 amino acids. The CDR3 here is CASSKPNNRAEQFF. The DNA of the CDR3 is TGTGCCAGCAGCAAGCCGAATAACAGGGCTGAGCAGTTCTTC.

The CDR3 DNA sequence: TGCGCCAGCCGCTCAACCGGGACAGGTCTCAATGAGCAGTTCTTC. Translation: CASRSTGTGLNEQFF. The chain combines TRBV5-1 with TRBJ2-1, with TRBD1 matching over 8 bases. Germline loops: CDR1 SGHRS, CDR2 YFSETQ. This CDR3 has 15 residues. V lost 7 bases, J lost 6 bases, and 12 bases stayed unmatched.

This chain joins TRBV10-1 and TRBJ2-7; the match to TRBD1 covers 8 bases. V was clipped by 8 bases and J by 0 bases; unmatched bases: 18. From germline, CDR1 is WNHNN and CDR2 SYGVQD (reference sequence). CDR3 size: 18 residues. DNA for the CDR3: TGCGCCAGCCGGAGAACTGTTCGGACAGGGCCTAGCTCCTACGAGCAGTACTTC. Amino acids: CASRRTVRTGPSSYEQYF.

J is TRBJ2-7 and V is TRBV25-1, with 10 positions matching TRBD1. The CDR3 runs 15 residues. After removal of 1 base from V and 2 bases from J, the junction contained 2 bases not matched to a gene. The V gene's germline CDR1 is MGHDK and CDR2 SYGVNS. CDR3 amino acids: CASSESGQGTYEQYF. The CDR3 DNA reads as TGTGCCAGCAGTGAATCGGGACAGGGGACCTACGAGCAGTACTTC.

The chain recombines TRBV19 with TRBJ1-4; 7 nucleotides agree with TRBD1. This CDR3 region has 16 residues. Germline V CDR1 and CDR2: LNHDA, SQIVND (reference sequence). V trimming: 5 bases; J trimming: 1 base; junction bases outside the gene matches: 7. Written as DNA, the CDR3 is TGTGCCAGTAGTGGGGTAGGGGGCCTAACTAATGAAAAACTGTTTTTT. Protein sequence: CASSGVGGLTNEKLFF.

V usage is TRBV7-9 and J usage is TRBJ1-1; 7 bases align to TRBD1. The CDR3 runs to 16 residues. V was clipped by 5 bases and J by 0 bases; unmatched bases: 9. Germline V gene data show CDR1 as SEHNR and CDR2 as FQNEAQ (reference sequence). The CDR3 spells CASSPKRGHLNTEAFF. As DNA, the CDR3 is TGTGCCAGCAGCCCCAAGAGGGGGCACCTGAACACTGAAGCTTTCTTT.

This chain joins TRBV6-1 and TRBJ1-1; D is uncertain. This CDR3 comprises 15 residues. Germline loops: CDR1 MNHNS, CDR2 SASEGT. Trimming took 0 bases from V and 1 from J, leaving 9 bases between them. CDR3 in DNA: TGTGCCAGCAGTGAAGCTGACTACGGGAACACTGAAGCTTTCTTT. It is translated as CASSEADYGNTEAFF.

The chain combines TRBV7-3 with TRBJ1-1; 7 bases align to TRBD1. From germline, CDR1 is SGHTA and CDR2 FQGTGA. The CDR3 is 14 residues long. After removal of 5 bases from V and 7 bases from J, the junction contained 10 bases not matched to a gene. The CDR3, as DNA: TGTGCCAGCAGCCCTAGAAGGGACAGCCATGAAGCTTTCTTT. Its protein is CASSPRRDSHEAFF.

The V gene is TRBV27, the J gene TRBJ2-3; 12 positions match TRBD1. Germline-derived CDR1 and CDR2 are MNHEY and SMNVEV (reference sequence). CDR3 size: 17 residues. The junction had 9 bases not matched to a gene; V was cut back by 2 bases and J by 6 bases. The CDR3 DNA is TGTGCCAGCAGTTTACGCGGGGACAGGGGGCTCGGGGATACGCAGTATTTT. Its translation is CASSLRGDRGLGDTQYF.